This entry lists 10 T cell receptor beta chains sequenced from one sample in a study of blood T cell repertoires in COVID-19. Produced via immunoSEQ multiplex PCR; TCRdb's table is partial and in-frame only. The table lists around 190,000 clones, 84% of them singletons. Sequenced: PBMCs or T cells enriched from blood (not recorded which). The source is a woman aged 25 to 39 who had been exposed to COVID-19.

The genes are TRBV6-1 and TRBJ1-1; TRBD1 is a possible D gene (6 bases). This CDR3 is built from 12 residues. The germline V gene encodes CDR1 MNHNS and CDR2 SASEGT. With 3 bases removed from V and 8 bases from J, the gap between germline ends came to 10 bases. This CDR3 is CASSDPGQEAFF. CDR3 DNA sequence: TGTGCCAGCAGTGACCCGGGACAAGAAGCTTTCTTT.

The genes are TRBV11-2 and TRBJ2-5; 10 nucleotides match TRBD1. The junction had 8 bases not matched to a gene; V was cut back by 8 bases and J by 5 bases. CDR3 length: 14 residues. Germline CDR1 and CDR2: SGHAT and FQNNGV. The CDR3 here is CASSRDRGRETQYF. The CDR3 DNA is TGTGCCAGCTCACGGGACAGGGGCCGGGAGACCCAGTACTTC.

The chain joins TRBV3-1 (or the pseudogene TRBV3-2) to TRBJ2-1; TRBD1 agrees at 12 bases. The V segment lost 4 bases and the J segment 7 bases; nucleotides outside the gene matches: 2. CDR1 and CDR2 (germline): LGHDT, YNNKEL (reference sequence). CDR3 length: 14 residues. Here the CDR3 DNA reads TGTGCCAGCAGCCGGGACAGGGGGCAGAATGAGCAGTTCTTC. Amino acid sequence: CASSRDRGQNEQFF.

The chain employs TRBV4-3 and TRBJ2-2; no firm D call. CDR3 length: 18 residues. Germline V gene lookup returns CDR1 LGHNA and CDR2 YSLEER. Deletions cut 1 base from V and 0 bases from J, with 15 bases between. CDR3: CASSQVGSRIANTGELFF. The CDR3 coding sequence is TGCGCCAGCAGCCAAGTCGGGTCGCGAATCGCGAACACCGGGGAGCTGTTTTTT.

The chain links TRBV5-5 to TRBJ1-3; 7 bases fit TRBD1. CDR1 and CDR2 (germline): SGHKS, YYEKEE (reference sequence). This CDR3 is built from 16 residues. V lost 4 bases and J lost 4; bases outside the gene matches: 11. The DNA of the CDR3 is TGTGCCAGCAGCGCGCCGGGACAGAGGAACGGAAACACCATATATTTT. This gives the protein CASSAPGQRNGNTIYF.

The CDR3 coding sequence is TGTGCCAGCTCGGGGGGACAGGACACTGAAGCTTTCTTT. This encodes CASSGGQDTEAFF. This sequence joins TRBV18 and TRBJ1-1; 8 positions match TRBD1. V shed 6 bases, J shed 3 bases, and the junction held 3 bases outside the gene matches. The germline gives CDR1 KGHSH, CDR2 LQKENI. The CDR3 loop spans 13 amino acids. Full variable domain (remainder filled in from reference TRBV18 and TRBJ1-1): NAGVMQNPRHLVRRRGQEARLRCSPMKGHSHVYWYRQLPEEGLKFMVYLQKENIIDESGMPKERFSAEFPKEGPSILRIQQVVRGDSAAYFCASSGGQDTEAFFGQGTRLTVV.

This chain links TRBV10-1 with TRBJ2-3; perhaps TRBD1 as D (6 bases). Trimming took 0 bases from V and 6 from J, leaving 10 bases between them. The germline V gene has CDR1 WNHNN and CDR2 SYGVQD (reference sequence). The CDR3 runs to 14 residues. The CDR3: CASSESTGADTQYF. CDR3 in DNA: TGCGCCAGCAGTGAGTCGACAGGTGCGGATACGCAGTATTTT.

The V call is TRBV9, the J call TRBJ2-1; 8 bases line up with TRBD2. V was pared by 4 bases and J by 11 bases, with 11 bases of the junction left unmatched. The CDR3 extends over 14 amino acids. Germline V gene lookup returns CDR1 SGDLS and CDR2 YYNGEE. The CDR3 region has the DNA TGTGCCAGCAGCCCGGGGGGGGCCTCGACAAAGCAGTTCTTC. Its protein is CASSPGGASTKQFF.

The V gene is TRBV19, the J gene TRBJ1-5; maybe TRBD1 (5 bases). Germline CDR1 is LNHDA and CDR2 is SQIVND (reference sequence). The CDR3 is made up of 15 amino acids. V shed 6 bases and J shed 1 base, with 13 bases lying between them. The CDR3 here is CASRILHRSNQPQHF. CDR3 DNA sequence: TGTGCCAGTAGGATATTACACAGGAGCAATCAGCCCCAGCATTTT.

V is TRBV12-3 or TRBV12-4 and J is TRBJ2-7, with 8 bases aligning to TRBD2. The CDR3 runs to 13 residues. V lost 7 bases and J lost 4; bases outside the gene matches: 6. The DNA of the CDR3 is TGTGCCAGCACCCACGGGAGGGCATACGAGCAGTACTTC. Its translation is CASTHGRAYEQYF.